The next 20 T cell receptor beta chains were all read from a single sample in a study of siplizumab effects on memory and regulatory T cells. Libraries were prepared by immunoSEQ multiplex PCR; TCRdb keeps only in-frame clonotypes and omits some of them. The sample has roughly 100,000 clones; 93% are singletons. Sequences were obtained from CD8+ T cells sorted from blood. The source of these receptors is a human donor in good health.

The chain links TRBV10-3 to TRBJ2-5, with D unclear. Germline V CDR1 and CDR2: ENHRY, SYGVKD. The CDR3 totals 15 residues. Trimming removed 0 bases from V and 5 bases from J, with 13 bases in between. CDR3 coding DNA: TGTGCCATCAGTGAGTCGCCCGCCCCCGGGGAGACCCAGTACTTC. This codes for CAISESPAPGETQYF.

The genes are TRBV6-6 and TRBJ1-1; 9 bases align to TRBD1. J gave up 4 bases and V 5 bases, and 11 bases lay outside the gene matches. The CDR3 length is 16 residues. Germline V gene data show CDR1 as MNHNY and CDR2 as SVGAGI (reference sequence). The CDR3 spells CASSLLGTGKGTEAFF. The CDR3 DNA sequence: TGTGCCAGCAGTCTCCTTGGGACAGGGAAGGGCACTGAAGCTTTCTTT.

This chain connects TRBV11-3 to TRBJ2-7; the D is unclear. CDR1 is SGHNT and CDR2 is YENEEA in the germline V gene. V was clipped by 5 bases and J by 6 bases, with 11 bases between them. The CDR3 runs 12 residues. CDR3 nucleotides: TGTGCCAGCAGCCCCTACTCGTTCGAGCAGTACTTC. Protein sequence: CASSPYSFEQYF.

This clone was seen a single time. This chain uses TRBV6-1 with TRBJ1-5; D is possibly TRBD1 (5 bases). The CDR3 totals 14 residues. V was pared by 1 base and J by 7 bases, with 11 bases between. CDR1 is MNHNS, CDR2 SASEGT, per germline. The CDR3 coding sequence is TGTGCCAGCAGTGAAGTGGGGACTGGGCAGCCCCAGCATTTT. As protein: CASSEVGTGQPQHF.

The chain links TRBV5-1 to TRBJ2-6; possibly TRBD1 or TRBD2 for D (5 bases each). CDR1 and CDR2 (germline): SGHRS, YFSETQ. The CDR3 length is 17 residues. V was shortened by 0 bases and J by 2 bases, with 12 bases between the two germline ends. CDR3 DNA: TGCGCCAGCAGCTTGGAGCGATTGGGGGCTGGGGCCAACGTCCTGACTTTC. Translating it yields CASSLERLGAGANVLTF.

The chain uses TRBV4-1 and TRBJ2-7; possibly TRBD2 for D (6 bases). Germline CDR1 is MGHRA and CDR2 is YSYEKL. V lost 1 base and J 3 bases, leaving 13 bases between the germline ends. The CDR3 is made up of 15 amino acids. CDR3 in amino acids: CASSQAAGLLYEQYF. As DNA, the CDR3 is TGCGCCAGCAGCCAAGCGGCGGGACTCCTCTACGAGCAGTACTTC.

This CDR3 is CASRTSGRMNEQFF. CDR3 nucleotide sequence: TGTGCCAGCCGGACTAGCGGGAGAATGAATGAGCAGTTCTTC. The chain couples TRBV19 to TRBJ2-1; TRBD2 matches 13 bases. CDR1 is LNHDA, CDR2 SQIVND, per germline (reference sequence). After removal of 9 bases from V and 7 bases from J, the junction contained 6 bases not matched to a gene. This CDR3 has 14 amino acids.

This chain uses TRBV2 with TRBJ2-1, with 12 bases lining up with TRBD1. J was trimmed by 9 bases and V by 9 bases; bases with no gene match: 9. This CDR3 contains 14 residues. Germline V lookup: CDR1 SNHLY, CDR2 FYNNEI. CDR3 bases: TGTGCCAGTTCCACCGGGACAGGGGGCCTTGAGCAGTTCTTC. It encodes CASSTGTGGLEQFF.

The table lists this clone with a count of one. The chain carries TRBV6-7 and TRBJ2-3; no definite D call. TRBV6-7 is given ORF status, its function remaining uncertain. Deletions cut 2 bases from V and 0 bases from J, with 12 bases between. The CDR3 totals 16 residues. The DNA for the CDR3 is TGTGCCAGCAGTTACGGGTTAGCTAGAAGCACAGATACGCAGTATTTT. Amino acids: CASSYGLARSTDTQYF.

The V call is TRBV23-1, the J call TRBJ2-5; 12 bases fit TRBD1. The DNA end is a closer match to TRBJ2-7, so the J assignment may be wrong. TRBV23-1 falls under the ORF class, with uncertain function. This CDR3 has 15 amino acids. This CDR3 is CASSQPGQGAHEQYF. The CDR3 DNA follows: TGCGCCAGCAGTCAACCGGGACAGGGGGCCCACGAGCAGTACTTC.

The chain recombines TRBV27 with TRBJ2-3; D is unclear. Per germline, CDR1 MNHEY and CDR2 SMNVEV (reference sequence). CDR3 length: 10 amino acids. V gave up 5 bases and J gave up 7 bases, with 4 bases separating them. This CDR3 is CASSGNTQYF. The CDR3 coding sequence is TGTGCCAGCAGTGGAAATACGCAGTATTTT.

The chain couples TRBV6-5 to TRBJ2-7; 10 bases agree with TRBD2. The ends lost 5 bases at V and 6 bases at J; junction bases unmatched: 10. Germline assignment: CDR1 MNHEY and CDR2 SVGAGI. CDR3 length: 15 residues. The CDR3, as DNA: TGTGCCAGCAGTCCCGGGGCTAGCGGGAGTCTCGAGCAGTACTTC. It is translated as CASSPGASGSLEQYF.

V and J are TRBV7-9 and TRBJ1-4; 9 bases line up with TRBD1. J lost 7 bases, V lost 6 bases, and 6 bases had no gene match. The CDR3 has 14 residues. Germline V CDR1 and CDR2: SEHNR, FQNEAQ (reference sequence). The chain's CDR3 is CASRAGTGREKLFF. Here the CDR3 DNA reads TGTGCCAGCAGGGCCGGGACAGGGCGTGAAAAACTGTTTTTT.

The chain recombines TRBV20-1 with TRBJ2-1; no reliable D call. The CDR3 is 10 amino acids. Germline V gene lookup returns CDR1 DFQATT and CDR2 SNEGSKA (reference sequence). The V gene lost 6 bases and the J gene lost 9 bases, with 9 bases spanning the gap. The CDR3 protein is CSAKDGEQFF. For the CDR3, the DNA is TGCAGTGCCAAGGACGGTGAGCAGTTCTTC.

The chain joins TRBV4-2 to TRBJ2-3; D ambiguous. Germline V gene lookup returns CDR1 LGHNA and CDR2 YNFKEQ. CDR3 size: 13 residues. Deletions cut 1 base from V and 6 bases from J, with 8 bases between. For the CDR3, the DNA is TGTGCCAGCAGCCAAGCTGGGCAGGATACGCAGTATTTT. This gives the protein CASSQAGQDTQYF.

The chain couples TRBV19 to TRBJ1-1; unclear D gene. CDR1 and CDR2 from the germline V gene are LNHDA and SQIVND (reference sequence). The V end was cut by 8 bases, the J end by 0 bases, with 13 bases between. CDR3 length equals 14 residues. In DNA form, the CDR3 reads TGTGCCAGTGCTTACGGGCTGATGAACACTGAAGCTTTCTTT. Translation gives CASAYGLMNTEAFF.

This clone has just one count. The V call is TRBV6-5, the J call TRBJ2-7; tentative D call: TRBD2 (6 bases). V lost 5 bases and J lost 0, with 11 bases in between. CDR1 is MNHEY and CDR2 is SVGAGI in the germline V gene. This CDR3 has 14 residues. The CDR3 sequence is CASSGGLLSYEQYF. In DNA, the CDR3 is TGTGCCAGCAGTGGGGGACTGCTCTCCTACGAGCAGTACTTC.

V and J are TRBV5-1 and TRBJ1-2, with 9 bases identical to TRBD1. Germline V CDR1 and CDR2: SGHRS, YFSETQ. Trimming removed 2 bases from V and 6 bases from J; junction bases left unmatched: 14. The CDR3 spans 17 residues. CDR3 sequence reads: CASSFLTPSGQGDGYTF. DNA for the CDR3: TGCGCCAGCAGCTTTCTGACCCCCTCGGGACAGGGAGATGGCTACACCTTC.

The gene calls are TRBV9 and TRBJ2-1, with 7 bases lining up with TRBD2. The trim removed 3 bases at V and 4 bases at J, leaving 7 bases unmatched. Per germline, CDR1 SGDLS and CDR2 YYNGEE. The CDR3 has 15 residues. The CDR3 bases are TGTGCCAGCAGCGGGGCCGGGACTACGTACAATGAGCAGTTCTTC. Translation gives CASSGAGTTYNEQFF. The variable domain in full, with the rest retrieved from reference TRBV9 and TRBJ2-1, is DSGVTQTPKHLITATGQRVTLRCSPRSGDLSVYWYQQSLDQGLQFLIQYYNGEERAKGNILERFSAQQFPDLHSELNLSSLELGDSALYFCASSGAGTTYNEQFFGPGTRLTVL.

CDR3 in DNA: TGTGCCAGCAGTTCTAGTTGGGTTATTGGGGCCTACGAGCAGTACTTC. Translated, it gives CASSSSWVIGAYEQYF. The rearrangement uses TRBV7-9 and TRBJ2-7, with D hard to call. This CDR3 contains 16 residues. Trimming removed 6 bases at V and 2 bases at J, with 20 bases between. CDR1 and CDR2 (germline): SEHNR, FQNEAQ (reference sequence).